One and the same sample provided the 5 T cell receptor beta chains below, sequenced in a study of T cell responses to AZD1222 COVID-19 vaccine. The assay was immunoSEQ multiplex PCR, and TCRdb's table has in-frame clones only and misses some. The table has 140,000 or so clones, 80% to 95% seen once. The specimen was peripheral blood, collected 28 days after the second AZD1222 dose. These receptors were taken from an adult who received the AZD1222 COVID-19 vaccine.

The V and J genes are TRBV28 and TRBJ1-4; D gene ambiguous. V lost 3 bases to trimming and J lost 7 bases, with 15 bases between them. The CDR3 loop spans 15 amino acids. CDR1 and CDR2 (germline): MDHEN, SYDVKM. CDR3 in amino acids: CASSFRPQGGEKLFF. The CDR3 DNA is TGTGCCAGCAGTTTTCGCCCCCAAGGCGGTGAAAAACTGTTTTTT. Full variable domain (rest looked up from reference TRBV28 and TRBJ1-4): DVKVTQSSRYLVKRTGEKVFLECVQDMDHENMFWYRQDPGLGLRLIYFSYDVKMKEKGDIPEGYSVSREKKERFSLILESASTNQTSMYLCASSFRPQGGEKLFFGSGTQLSVL.

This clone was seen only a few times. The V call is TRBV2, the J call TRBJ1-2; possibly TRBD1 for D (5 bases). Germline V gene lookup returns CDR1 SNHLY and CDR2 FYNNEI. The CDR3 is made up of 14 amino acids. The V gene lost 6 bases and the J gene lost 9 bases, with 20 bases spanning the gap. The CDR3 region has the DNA TGTGCCAGCAGGGGAGACAGTAACCAAGGGAGCTACACCTTC. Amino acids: CASRGDSNQGSYTF.

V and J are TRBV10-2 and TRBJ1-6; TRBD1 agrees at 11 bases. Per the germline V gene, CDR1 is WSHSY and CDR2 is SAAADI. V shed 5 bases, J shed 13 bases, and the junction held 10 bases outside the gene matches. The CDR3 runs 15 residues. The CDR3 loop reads CASSWTGGRFSPLHF. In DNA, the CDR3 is TGCGCCAGCAGTTGGACAGGGGGCCGCTTCTCGCCCCTCCACTTT.

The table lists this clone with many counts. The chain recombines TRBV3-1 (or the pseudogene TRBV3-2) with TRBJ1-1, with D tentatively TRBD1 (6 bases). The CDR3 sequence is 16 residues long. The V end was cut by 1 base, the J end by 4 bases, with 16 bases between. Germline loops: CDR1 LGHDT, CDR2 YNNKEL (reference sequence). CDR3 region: CASSQGGARGSTEAFF. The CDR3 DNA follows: TGTGCCAGCAGCCAAGGTGGTGCTAGGGGGAGCACTGAAGCTTTCTTT.

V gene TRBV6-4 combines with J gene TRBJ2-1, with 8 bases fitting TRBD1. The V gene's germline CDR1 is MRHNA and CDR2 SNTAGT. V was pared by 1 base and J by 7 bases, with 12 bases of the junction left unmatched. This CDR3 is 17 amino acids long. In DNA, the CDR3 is TGTGCCAGCAGTGACTTTGGTGGACAGGGAGTTCGGAATGAGCAGTTCTTC. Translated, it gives CASSDFGGQGVRNEQFF.